These 19 T cell receptor beta chains share one sample of origin, sequenced in a study of early T cells in non-severe SARS-CoV-2 infection. A single record per CDR3 protein comes from TCRdb applying MiXCR to the 5' RACE reads. The repertoire holds 55,000 to 75,000 distinct CDR3 sequences, with over 4.5% as singletons. The sequences come from whole blood, collected at baseline. The receptors come from an adult who was a healthcare worker with PCR-confirmed SARS-CoV-2 infection or an uninfected control (not recorded which).

There are many counts of this clonotype. The gene calls are TRBV28 and TRBJ2-1; D not resolved. Trimming stripped 2 bases from V and 1 base from J, with 9 bases between. In germline, CDR1 is MDHEN, CDR2 SYDVKM. CDR3 length equals 15 residues. The CDR3 loop reads CASSLQDRSYNEQFF. The CDR3 bases are TGTGCCAGCAGTTTACAGGATCGTTCCTACAATGAGCAGTTCTTC.

This clonotype was counted ten times or more. The V and J genes are TRBV13 and TRBJ2-7; possible D gene TRBD2, 6 bases. The V gene lost 6 bases and the J gene lost 1 base, with 13 bases spanning the gap. This CDR3 region has 14 residues. The germline V gene has CDR1 PRHDT and CDR2 FYEKMQ (reference sequence). The CDR3 region has the DNA TGTGCCAGCAGAAGAAGCGGGCGGTCCTACGAGCAGTACTTC. This codes for CASRRSGRSYEQYF.

This clonotype has a count of ten or more. This sequence joins TRBV5-1 and TRBJ2-7; a weak D match, TRBD2 (5 bases). CDR3 length: 15 amino acids. The V gene's germline CDR1 is SGHRS and CDR2 YFSETQ. With 0 bases removed from V and 4 bases from J, the gap between germline ends came to 14 bases. The CDR3 region is CASSLEIPGSYEQYF. The CDR3 coding sequence is TGCGCCAGCAGCTTGGAGATTCCGGGAAGTTACGAGCAGTACTTC.

This rearrangement joins TRBV20-1 to TRBJ2-1; 8 bases fit TRBD2. The CDR3 spans 12 residues. CDR1 is DFQATT, CDR2 SNEGSKA, per germline (reference sequence). Trimming at V came to 6 bases and at J to 8 bases, leaving 6 bases not matched to a gene. This CDR3 is CSAGTSFYEQFF. The CDR3 bases are TGCAGTGCCGGGACTAGTTTTTATGAGCAGTTCTTC.

This clonotype was detected many times. The chain carries TRBV29-1 and TRBJ2-5; D ambiguous. Germline CDR1 is SQVTM and CDR2 is ANQGSEA. The V gene lost 3 bases and the J gene lost 4 bases, with 12 bases spanning the gap. CDR3 size: 13 residues. The DNA of the CDR3 is TGCAGCGTTGATCGGTCCCCAGGAGAGACCCAGTACTTC. This gives the protein CSVDRSPGETQYF.

This clonotype was counted between two and nine times. This chain links TRBV28 with TRBJ2-1; tentative D call: TRBD1 (6 bases). V was pared by 1 base and J by 6 bases, with 7 bases between. Germline loops: CDR1 MDHEN, CDR2 SYDVKM. The CDR3 length is 13 residues. Here the CDR3 DNA reads TGTGCCAGCAGTTTATCAGGGGCCAATGAGCAGTTCTTC. Its translation: CASSLSGANEQFF.

There are many counts of this clonotype. The V call is TRBV5-1, the J call TRBJ2-5, with D tentatively TRBD2 (6 bases). CDR3 size: 16 residues. V dropped 4 bases and J dropped 0 bases, with 16 bases sitting between them. The germline V gene has CDR1 SGHRS and CDR2 YFSETQ. In DNA, the CDR3 is TGCGCCAGCAGCCTAACGGCGGGACTTTACCAAGAGACCCAGTACTTC. The encoded protein is CASSLTAGLYQETQYF.

This clonotype was counted at least ten times. This chain joins TRBV11-2 and TRBJ1-2; 10 bases are shared with TRBD1. CDR1 is SGHAT and CDR2 is FQNNGV in the germline V gene. Trimming at V came to 5 bases and at J to 0 bases, leaving 6 bases not matched to a gene. The CDR3 consists of 16 residues. CDR3 coding DNA: TGTGCCAGCAGCACCCGGACAGGGGGGGCTAACTATGGCTACACCTTC. This codes for CASSTRTGGANYGYTF. Full variable domain (remainder filled in from reference TRBV11-2 and TRBJ1-2): EAGVAQSPRYKIIEKRQSVAFWCNPISGHATLYWYQQILGQGPKLLIQFQNNGVVDDSQLPKDRFSAERLKGVDSTLKIQPAKLEDSAVYLCASSTRTGGANYGYTFGSGTRLTVV.

This clonotype was seen repeatedly, ten times or more. The CDR3 sequence is CASSRRRDTVNEKLFF. The CDR3 DNA is TGTGCCAGTAGCCGTCGCCGGGACACCGTTAATGAAAAACTGTTTTTT. The chain carries TRBV19 and TRBJ1-4; a weak D match, TRBD1 (6 bases). The CDR3 sequence is 16 residues long. CDR1 and CDR2 (germline): LNHDA, SQIVND (reference sequence). V gave up 6 bases and J gave up 4 bases, with 18 bases separating them.

This clonotype was seen many times. The chain carries TRBV27 and TRBJ1-2, with TRBD1 matching over 8 bases. V shed 4 bases and J 8 bases; nucleotides not matched to a gene: 12. The germline V gene encodes CDR1 MNHEY and CDR2 SMNVEV (reference sequence). The CDR3 contains 15 residues. CDR3: CASSSFRDRGSGYTF. The CDR3 DNA is TGTGCCAGCAGTTCCTTCCGAGACAGGGGCAGCGGCTACACCTTC.

This clonotype was found a few times. In DNA form, the CDR3 reads TGTGCCAGCAGCTCCGGCTTCACAGGGGGGACTAACTATGGCTACACCTTC. Amino acid sequence: CASSSGFTGGTNYGYTF. The V call is TRBV7-9, the J call TRBJ1-2, with 8 bases fitting TRBD1. This CDR3 contains 17 residues. Unmatched junction bases numbered 10, after V lost 4 bases and J lost 0 bases. Germline CDR1 and CDR2: SEHNR and FQNEAQ (reference sequence).

This clonotype appeared many times. The V gene is TRBV7-6, the J gene TRBJ2-1; the match to TRBD2 covers 7 bases. In germline, CDR1 is SGHVS, CDR2 FNYEAQ. V lost 4 bases to trimming and J lost 2 bases; unmatched junction nucleotides: 11. This CDR3 comprises 17 residues. The CDR3 is CASSWRTGRGTYNEQFF. DNA for the CDR3: TGTGCCAGCAGCTGGCGGACGGGGAGGGGAACCTACAATGAGCAGTTCTTC.

This clonotype has a handful of counts. This chain connects TRBV5-1 to TRBJ2-5; the match to TRBD1 covers 8 bases. This CDR3 is 16 amino acids long. The V gene's germline CDR1 is SGHRS and CDR2 YFSETQ. V lost 4 bases to trimming and J lost 3 bases; unmatched junction nucleotides: 11. The CDR3 region is CASSIGQGGPKETQYF. For the CDR3, the DNA is TGCGCCAGCAGCATCGGACAGGGTGGGCCAAAAGAGACCCAGTACTTC.

This clonotype was detected ten times or more. The rearrangement uses TRBV5-1 and TRBJ2-3; the D is unclear. Germline CDR1 SGHRS, CDR2 YFSETQ. V was trimmed by 4 bases and J by 1 base, leaving 13 bases between them. The CDR3 contains 15 residues. The CDR3 DNA reads as TGCGCCAGCAGCCCAGTCTTGTCAGGCACAGATACGCAGTATTTT. Translation gives CASSPVLSGTDTQYF.

This clonotype was picked up many times. V usage is TRBV4-1 and J usage is TRBJ2-7; TRBD2 matches 7 bases. V lost 1 base, J lost 7 bases, and 19 bases stayed unmatched. Per the germline V gene, CDR1 is MGHRA and CDR2 is YSYEKL. The CDR3 loop spans 18 amino acids. CDR3 residues: CASSQVSGEGRPSIEQYF. The CDR3 region has the DNA TGCGCCAGCAGCCAAGTGAGTGGGGAGGGACGTCCCTCGATTGAGCAGTACTTC.

This clonotype was seen many times. CDR3: CASSPERGRSETQYF. The CDR3 coding sequence is TGTGCCAGCAGCCCGGAGAGGGGCAGGAGCGAGACCCAGTACTTC. The J gene is TRBJ2-5, the V gene TRBV28; the D gene could be TRBD1 or TRBD2 (5 bases each). CDR3 size: 15 residues. Germline CDR1 and CDR2: MDHEN and SYDVKM. Trimming took off 6 bases at V and 5 bases at J, with 19 bases between the two ends.

This clonotype has just a few counts. The chain has TRBV18 and TRBJ2-7, with TRBD1 identical over 9 bases. J was trimmed by 4 bases and V by 3 bases; bases with no gene match: 4. The V gene's germline CDR1 is KGHSH and CDR2 LQKENI. The CDR3 totals 14 residues. CDR3 DNA: TGTGCCAGCTCACCTACGGGACAGGGATACGAGCAGTACTTC. Translating gives CASSPTGQGYEQYF.

The V and J genes are TRBV7-3 and TRBJ2-1; TRBD2 is a possible D gene (7 bases). The CDR3 consists of 15 residues. Per germline, CDR1 SGHTA and CDR2 FQGTGA. V dropped 2 bases and J dropped 6 bases, with 14 bases sitting between them. CDR3 sequence: CASSLGAGHLNEQFF. CDR3 in DNA: TGTGCCAGCAGCTTAGGAGCGGGACATCTCAATGAGCAGTTCTTC.

This clonotype was recorded many times. The J gene is TRBJ2-1, the V gene TRBV7-9, with 11 bases that match TRBD2. This CDR3 has 15 amino acids. Trimming cost V 1 base and J 8 bases; bases outside gene matches: 4. CDR1 is SEHNR and CDR2 is FQNEAQ in the germline V gene (reference sequence). CDR3 residues: CASSLGSGRAHEQFF. The CDR3 nucleotides read TGTGCCAGCAGCTTAGGTAGCGGGAGGGCCCATGAGCAGTTCTTC.